A selection of T cell receptor beta chains follows, all from one sample in a study of early stage breast cancer tumors. Produced via immunoSEQ multiplex PCR; TCRdb's table is partial and in-frame only. The sample yields tens of thousands of clones, 75% to 95% seen once. Sequencing used blood. These receptors were collected from an older person with breast cancer. The CDR3 runs from the conserved cysteine through the conserved F or W. The order of the fields is V gene, clone size, D gene, J gene, CDR3 DNA, CDR3 protein. D genes are given only for firm matches. Clone size is not always given. Where it is, it says once, few, many or a class for expanded clones.

V gene: TRBV7-2; clone size: .; D gene: TRBD2; J gene: TRBJ2-2; CDR3 DNA: TGTGCCAGCAGCCCGGGGGGTTGGGACACCGGGGAGCTGTTTTTT; CDR3 protein: CASSPGGWDTGELFF
V gene: TRBV2; clone size: .; D gene: .; J gene: TRBJ1-5; CDR3 DNA: TGTGCCAGCAGCAATCGCAATCAGCCCCAGCATTTT; CDR3 protein: CASSNRNQPQHF
V gene: TRBV5-1; clone size: .; D gene: TRBD2; J gene: TRBJ2-3; CDR3 DNA: TGCGCCAGCAGCTCTAGCGGGGGGGGCACAGATACGCAGTATTTT; CDR3 protein: CASSSSGGGTDTQYF
V gene: TRBV6-5; clone size: .; D gene: TRBD1; J gene: TRBJ1-1; CDR3 DNA: TGTGCCAGCAGAGACAGGGGGGACACTGAAGCTTTCTTT; CDR3 protein: CASRDRGDTEAFF
V gene: TRBV11-2; clone size: .; D gene: .; J gene: TRBJ1-4; CDR3 DNA: TGTGCCAGCAGCTCCAACACGAGGGGGACCCAAAGGTTTTTT; CDR3 protein: CASSSNTRGTQRFF
V gene: TRBV6-1; clone size: .; D gene: TRBD2; J gene: TRBJ2-3; CDR3 DNA: TGTGCCAGCAGTGAATCTAGCGGGGGGACAGATACGCAGTATTTT; CDR3 protein: CASSESSGGTDTQYF
V gene: TRBV19; clone size: .; D gene: TRBD1; J gene: TRBJ2-7; CDR3 DNA: TGTGCCAGTAGTCCCGGGACAGGGGCCTACGAGCAGTACTTC; CDR3 protein: CASSPGTGAYEQYF
V gene: TRBV5-4; clone size: .; D gene: TRBD1; J gene: TRBJ2-3; CDR3 DNA: TGTGCCAGCAGCCATGGACAGGGCATGGGTGAAGATACGCAGTATTTT; CDR3 protein: CASSHGQGMGEDTQYF
V gene: TRBV5-1; clone size: .; D gene: TRBD2; J gene: TRBJ2-2; CDR3 DNA: TGCGCCAGCAGGCGGGACTACAGTGCTGGGGAGCTGTTTTTT; CDR3 protein: CASRRDYSAGELFF
V gene: TRBV14; clone size: .; D gene: .; J gene: TRBJ1-6; CDR3 DNA: TGTGCCAGCAGCCAAATAGCGGGGACAATTCAATCCCTCCACTTT; CDR3 protein: CASSQIAGTIQSLHF
V gene: TRBV7-2; clone size: .; D gene: TRBD1; J gene: TRBJ1-1; CDR3 DNA: TGTGCCAGCAGCCTGAGGACAGGGATAAACACTGAAGCTTTCTTT; CDR3 protein: CASSLRTGINTEAFF
V gene: TRBV10-2; clone size: .; D gene: .; J gene: TRBJ1-1; CDR3 DNA: TGCGCCGTGGAAGGGGACACTGAAGCTTTCTTT; CDR3 protein: CAVEGDTEAFF
V gene: TRBV6-6; clone size: .; D gene: .; J gene: TRBJ1-5; CDR3 DNA: TGTGCCAGCAGTCACCTGGGAGGGGGGGATCAGCCCCAGCATTTT; CDR3 protein: CASSHLGGGDQPQHF
V gene: TRBV29-1; clone size: once; D gene: .; J gene: TRBJ1-2; CDR3 DNA: TGCAGCGTTGAAAAGGGGGGGGACTATGGCTACACCTTC; CDR3 protein: CSVEKGGDYGYTF
V gene: TRBV9; clone size: .; D gene: TRBD2; J gene: TRBJ2-3; CDR3 DNA: TGTGCCAGCAGCGTAGCCCCCGGGGCGGGGGGCACAGATACGCAGTATTTT; CDR3 protein: CASSVAPGAGGTDTQYF
V gene: TRBV10-2; clone size: .; D gene: TRBD1; J gene: TRBJ1-2; CDR3 DNA: TGCGCCAGCACCCAAAGACAGGGTGACTATGGCTACACCTTC; CDR3 protein: CASTQRQGDYGYTF
V gene: TRBV7-9; clone size: .; D gene: .; J gene: TRBJ1-1; CDR3 DNA: TGTGCCAGCGAACCTGTGACAGAAAACACTGAAGCTTTCTTT; CDR3 protein: CASEPVTENTEAFF
V gene: TRBV9; clone size: .; D gene: .; J gene: TRBJ1-5; CDR3 DNA: TGTGCCAGCAGCCCCGGAGGGGCGGGGCTAGATCGCCAGCCCCAGCATTTT; CDR3 protein: CASSPGGAGLDRQPQHF
V gene: TRBV4-2; clone size: .; D gene: TRBD2; J gene: TRBJ2-3; CDR3 DNA: TGTGCCAGCAGCCCCCAGCTAGCGGGGGATAATACGCAGTATTTT; CDR3 protein: CASSPQLAGDNTQYF
V gene: TRBV19; clone size: .; D gene: TRBD1; J gene: TRBJ2-7; CDR3 DNA: TGTGCCAGTGCGACAGGGCCTCCCTTCTACGAGCAGTACTTC; CDR3 protein: CASATGPPFYEQYF
V gene: TRBV28; clone size: .; D gene: TRBD1; J gene: TRBJ1-6; CDR3 DNA: TGTGCCAGCAGTGTGGACAGGGCAAGGAATTCACCCCTCCACTTT; CDR3 protein: CASSVDRARNSPLHF
V gene: TRBV2; clone size: once; D gene: .; J gene: TRBJ1-1; CDR3 DNA: TGTGCCATCTCACGGGGGAATGAAGCTTTCTTT; CDR3 protein: CAISRGNEAFF
V gene: TRBV18; clone size: once; D gene: TRBD1; J gene: TRBJ1-3; CDR3 DNA: TGTGCCAGCTCAAGACAGGGTTATGGAAACACCATATATTTT; CDR3 protein: CASSRQGYGNTIYF
V gene: TRBV19; clone size: .; D gene: .; J gene: TRBJ1-5; CDR3 DNA: TGTGCCAGTAGTATCGGACTAAGAAATCAGCCCCAGCATTTT; CDR3 protein: CASSIGLRNQPQHF
V gene: TRBV4-1; clone size: .; D gene: .; J gene: TRBJ2-5; CDR3 DNA: TGCGCCAGCAGTCACATAACAACGGGGATCGGGGAGACCCAGTACTTC; CDR3 protein: CASSHITTGIGETQYF
V gene: TRBV4-1; clone size: .; D gene: .; J gene: TRBJ2-3; CDR3 DNA: TGCGCCAGCAGCCACAGGGGATATACGCAGTATTTT; CDR3 protein: CASSHRGYTQYF
V gene: TRBV29-1; clone size: .; D gene: .; J gene: TRBJ2-3; CDR3 DNA: TGCAGCGTTGTTCCCCAGGATACGCAGTATTTT; CDR3 protein: CSVVPQDTQYF
V gene: TRBV6-5; clone size: .; D gene: .; J gene: TRBJ2-2; CDR3 DNA: TGTGCCAGCAGTCGGGGACAAGAAGGAACCGGGGAGCTGTTTTTT; CDR3 protein: CASSRGQEGTGELFF
V gene: TRBV9; clone size: .; D gene: TRBD1; J gene: TRBJ1-2; CDR3 DNA: TGTGCCAGCAGCGGGGGGCAGGGGGCCAATGGCTACACCTTC; CDR3 protein: CASSGGQGANGYTF
V gene: TRBV7-3; clone size: .; D gene: .; J gene: TRBJ2-1; CDR3 DNA: TGTGCCAGCAGCTTAACTAGCGTTAGGGACATCCCCTCAGGCAATGAGCAGTTCTTC; CDR3 protein: CASSLTSVRDIPSGNEQFF
V gene: TRBV10-1; clone size: .; D gene: .; J gene: TRBJ2-1; CDR3 DNA: TGCGCCAGCAGTGATTCGGTGGATACTAGCCTCTCCTACAATGAGCAGTTCTTC; CDR3 protein: CASSDSVDTSLSYNEQFF
V gene: TRBV28; clone size: .; D gene: .; J gene: TRBJ2-6; CDR3 DNA: TGTGCCCTAAGCTCTGGGGCCAACGTCCTGACTTTC; CDR3 protein: CALSSGANVLTF
V gene: TRBV11-2; clone size: .; D gene: TRBD1; J gene: TRBJ1-1; CDR3 DNA: TGTGCCAGCAGCTTAGTCGGCGACAGGGTGGGGACTGAAGCTTTCTTT; CDR3 protein: CASSLVGDRVGTEAFF
V gene: TRBV5-1; clone size: .; D gene: .; J gene: TRBJ2-5; CDR3 DNA: TGCGCCAGCAGCTTCGGGTTAGGAGAGACCCAGTACTTC; CDR3 protein: CASSFGLGETQYF
V gene: TRBV7-3; clone size: .; D gene: .; J gene: TRBJ2-1; CDR3 DNA: TGTGCCAGCAGCTTAATGGGACAATCCCTTAATGAGCAGTTCTTC; CDR3 protein: CASSLMGQSLNEQFF
V gene: TRBV27; clone size: .; D gene: .; J gene: TRBJ1-3; CDR3 DNA: TGTGCCAGCAGTTTAGGGGCGGGGTGGAACACCATATATTTT; CDR3 protein: CASSLGAGWNTIYF
V gene: TRBV11-3; clone size: .; D gene: TRBD1; J gene: TRBJ1-2; CDR3 DNA: TGTGCCAGCAGCTGCCCAACGGGGAGAGGGACAGGGGCGGCTAACTATGGCTACACCTTC; CDR3 protein: CASSCPTGRGTGAANYGYTF
V gene: TRBV6-1; clone size: .; D gene: .; J gene: TRBJ1-1; CDR3 DNA: TGTGCCAGCAGCCCCGGACAGTTGAACACTGAAGCTTTCTTT; CDR3 protein: CASSPGQLNTEAFF
V gene: TRBV30; clone size: once; D gene: TRBD1; J gene: TRBJ1-5; CDR3 DNA: TGTGCCGGGGGACAGAACAATCAGCCCCAGCATTTT; CDR3 protein: CAGGQNNQPQHF
V gene: TRBV30; clone size: .; D gene: TRBD1; J gene: TRBJ2-5; CDR3 DNA: TGTGCCTGGGCAGGGGGCCCTCAAGAGACCCAGTACTTC; CDR3 protein: CAWAGGPQETQYF
V gene: TRBV10-2; clone size: .; D gene: TRBD1; J gene: TRBJ1-5; CDR3 DNA: TGCGCCAGCAGCAGGGAGACAGGGCAGCCCCAGCATTTT; CDR3 protein: CASSRETGQPQHF
V gene: TRBV5-6; clone size: .; D gene: TRBD1; J gene: TRBJ2-2; CDR3 DNA: TGTGCCAGCAGCTCTTGGGACAGGGACACCGGGGAGCTGTTTTTT; CDR3 protein: CASSSWDRDTGELFF
V gene: TRBV11-2; clone size: .; D gene: .; J gene: TRBJ2-5; CDR3 DNA: TGTGCCAGCAGCGTCAGGGAGACCCAGTACTTC; CDR3 protein: CASSVRETQYF
V gene: TRBV30; clone size: once; D gene: TRBD2; J gene: TRBJ2-1; CDR3 DNA: TGTGCCTGGAGTAGGGGACTAGCTCCCGACAATGAGCAGTTCTTC; CDR3 protein: CAWSRGLAPDNEQFF
V gene: TRBV19; clone size: .; D gene: TRBD1; J gene: TRBJ1-2; CDR3 DNA: TGTGCCAGTAGTACGTCGGGACAGGGAATCGGAGGCTATGGCTACACCTTC; CDR3 protein: CASSTSGQGIGGYGYTF
V gene: TRBV27; clone size: .; D gene: TRBD1; J gene: TRBJ2-1; CDR3 DNA: TGTGCCAGCAGTTTGTCAGGGACAGGGCAGCAGTTCTTC; CDR3 protein: CASSLSGTGQQFF
V gene: TRBV10-2; clone size: .; D gene: TRBD2; J gene: TRBJ2-7; CDR3 DNA: TGCGCCACCAGACTAGCGGGGGTCAACGAGCAGTACTTC; CDR3 protein: CATRLAGVNEQYF
V gene: TRBV7-8; clone size: .; D gene: .; J gene: TRBJ1-5; CDR3 DNA: TGTGCCAGCAGCCTACAGCAGGGGCAGCCCCAGCATTTT; CDR3 protein: CASSLQQGQPQHF
V gene: TRBV9; clone size: .; D gene: TRBD1; J gene: TRBJ2-7; CDR3 DNA: TGTGCCAGCAGCGTAGAGACAGGGCCCTTCTACGAGCAGTACTTC; CDR3 protein: CASSVETGPFYEQYF
V gene: TRBV30; clone size: .; D gene: TRBD2; J gene: TRBJ2-7; CDR3 DNA: TGTGCCTGGGGAGCGGGAGGGAACTACGAGCAGTACTTC; CDR3 protein: CAWGAGGNYEQYF
V gene: TRBV6-6; clone size: .; D gene: .; J gene: TRBJ2-7; CDR3 DNA: TGTGCCCTTGGCGGGGGCCCCCGGCAGAACGAGCAGTACTTC; CDR3 protein: CALGGGPRQNEQYF
V gene: TRBV5-1; clone size: .; D gene: .; J gene: TRBJ1-2; CDR3 DNA: TGCGCCAGCAGCTTAAGGCAGGGCTCTTATGGCTACACCTTC; CDR3 protein: CASSLRQGSYGYTF
V gene: TRBV5-5; clone size: .; D gene: .; J gene: TRBJ1-2; CDR3 DNA: TGTGCCAGCAGCCTCCCGGGGGCGGGAGACACCTTC; CDR3 protein: CASSLPGAGDTF
V gene: TRBV7-8; clone size: once; D gene: .; J gene: TRBJ2-2; CDR3 DNA: TGTGCCAGCAGCGCCCGACACCTATCGAACACCGGGGAGCTGTTTTTT; CDR3 protein: CASSARHLSNTGELFF